The 13 T cell receptor beta chains below all came from one sample that was sequenced in a study of T-cell reconstitution after alpha-beta-depleted transplantation in children. Unique molecular identifiers were built into the TCRbeta library. Each CDR3 protein is one row after TCRdb ran MiXCR on the PCR reads. Of hundreds of thousands of distinct CDR3 sequences listed, 15% to 20% are singletons. This sample comprised PBMCs, mostly from graft donor cells, obtained 360 days after TCRalphabeta/CD19-depleted stem cell transplant. These receptors were obtained from a male patient aged 2-9 years who had a stem cell transplant for acute lymphoblastic leukemia, so the T cells may come from the graft donor.

This clonotype was observed a handful of times. The J gene is TRBJ2-7, the V gene TRBV4-1; possibly TRBD2 for D (6 bases). Trimming shortened V by 0 bases and J by 2 bases, and 14 bases separated the two germline ends. Germline-derived CDR1 and CDR2 are MGHRA and YSYEKL. This CDR3 is 16 amino acids long. CDR3 sequence: CASSQEAGGATYEQYF. The CDR3 DNA reads TGCGCCAGCAGCCAAGAAGCCGGCGGGGCTACCTACGAGCAGTACTTC.

This clonotype appeared many times. This chain joins TRBV12-3 or TRBV12-4 and TRBJ2-1; the match to TRBD2 covers 11 bases. CDR3 length: 15 residues. The ends lost 6 bases at V and 3 bases at J; junction bases unmatched: 4. The CDR3 is CASRDLAGGYNEQFF. The CDR3 DNA reads as TGTGCCAGCAGAGATCTAGCGGGAGGCTACAATGAGCAGTTCTTC.

The chain couples TRBV7-8 to TRBJ1-4; unclear D gene. Germline lookup yields CDR1 SGHVS and CDR2 FQNEAQ. This CDR3 contains 15 residues. Trimming shortened V by 5 bases and J by 8 bases, and 18 bases separated the two germline ends. CDR3 in DNA: TGTGCCAGCAGCCAAACGTTGGACCGGGAGGAAAAACTGTTTTTT. Translating gives CASSQTLDREEKLFF.

Points on this clonotype: A read error is possible here, since a much larger clone lies one base away. The gene calls are TRBV29-1 and TRBJ2-3, with D possibly TRBD2 on 6 matching bases. Looked up from germline, CDR1 is SQVTM and CDR2 is ANQGSEA. This CDR3 spans 15 amino acids. The CDR3 protein is CSAILEGRRTDRQYF. Written as DNA, the CDR3 is TGCAGCGCCATCCTAGAAGGGAGGCGCACAGATAGGCAGTATTTT.

The chain couples TRBV12-3 or TRBV12-4 to TRBJ1-1; maybe TRBD1 (5 bases). The V and J ends lost 7 bases and 1 base respectively, with 10 bases between them. This CDR3 contains 13 residues. The chain's CDR3 is CASTSTGNTEAFF. As DNA, the CDR3 is TGTGCCAGCACCAGCACAGGGAACACTGAAGCTTTCTTT.

This clonotype has more than one count but fewer than ten. The chain recombines TRBV6-5 with TRBJ2-5; TRBD1 matches 10 bases. The CDR3 length is 15 residues. V dropped 4 bases and J dropped 4; count of bases not matched to a gene: 6. CDR1 is MNHEY, CDR2 SVGAGI, per germline. CDR3 amino acids: CASSFRGTGAETQYF. CDR3 coding DNA: TGTGCCAGCAGTTTCAGAGGGACAGGGGCAGAGACCCAGTACTTC.

The rearrangement uses TRBV12-3 or TRBV12-4 and TRBJ1-5; the D gene is possibly TRBD1 (5 bases). Trimming took 9 bases from V and 5 from J, leaving 11 bases between them. CDR3 size: 12 residues. CDR3 sequence: CASQGGDQPQHF. As DNA, the CDR3 is TGTGCCAGTCAGGGTGGAGATCAGCCCCAGCATTTT.

This clonotype was counted between two and nine times. The rearrangement links TRBV4-1 to TRBJ2-3, with D perhaps TRBD1 or TRBD2 (5 bases each). This CDR3 region has 13 residues. CDR1 is MGHRA and CDR2 is YSYEKL in the germline V gene. Trimming removed 6 bases from V and 2 bases from J, with 9 bases in between. The CDR3 bases are TGCGCCAGCAGGGGGGTATTCACAGATACGCAGTATTTT. Protein sequence: CASRGVFTDTQYF.

The rearrangement links TRBV20-1 to TRBJ2-1; no definite D call. This CDR3 is built from 13 residues. CDR1 DFQATT and CDR2 SNEGSKA come from the germline V gene (reference sequence). V shed 3 bases and J shed 8 bases, with 14 bases lying between them. CDR3 sequence: CSASRPSSHEQFF. In DNA form, the CDR3 reads TGCAGTGCTAGTAGGCCCAGCAGCCATGAGCAGTTCTTC.

This clonotype was detected only a few times. The CDR3 reads CASSFDLAGRTGELFF. The CDR3 nucleotides read TGTGCCAGCAGTTTCGACCTAGCGGGTCGGACCGGGGAGCTGTTTTTT. The rearrangement joins TRBV25-1 to TRBJ2-2; 8 bases are a match to TRBD2. This CDR3 is built from 16 residues. The germline gives CDR1 MGHDK, CDR2 SYGVNS. With 5 bases clipped from V and 5 bases from J, the junction kept 10 bases outside the gene matches.

This chain connects TRBV4-3 to TRBJ2-4; unclear D gene. Germline CDR1 reads LGHNA; CDR2 reads YSLEER. V dropped 0 bases and J dropped 3 bases, with 6 bases sitting between them. CDR3 size: 14 residues. In DNA, the CDR3 is TGCGCCAGCAGCCAAGACAGGTTCAAAAACATTCAGTACTTC. Amino acid sequence: CASSQDRFKNIQYF.

This clonotype turned up a few times. This chain joins TRBV3-1 and TRBJ2-7; the D is unclear. Trimming pared 0 bases from V and 3 bases from J, leaving 15 bases between. Germline CDR1 LGHDT, CDR2 YNNKEL (reference sequence). The CDR3 runs 16 residues. The CDR3 here is CASSQDRLASGYEQYF. CDR3 bases: TGTGCCAGCAGCCAAGATCGACTGGCGTCGGGCTACGAGCAGTACTTC.

This clonotype has at least ten counts. The chain combines TRBV12-3 or TRBV12-4 with TRBJ2-1; TRBD2 is a possible D gene (6 bases). The CDR3 spans 14 residues. Trimming took 7 bases from V and 4 from J, leaving 14 bases between them. For the CDR3, the DNA is TGTGCCAGCACTGGGGCGGGAACATACAATGAGCAGTTCTTC. Its translation: CASTGAGTYNEQFF.